This T cell receptor (beta chain) stems from a study of blood T cell repertoires in COVID-19. Background on the study: Both acute and convalescent COVID-19 samples were obtained from the United States, Italy and Spain.

Methods used by the authors: The authors estimated nucleated cell counts from reference gene primer amplification. The table came from immunoSEQ multiplex PCR; TCRdb's copy has only in-frame clones and leaves some out. Clonal size and the V and J genes are those of that table, whereas D and trimming came from the DNA. The data show over 100,000 clones, with about 85% seen just once and approximately 10% held by the top ten. CDR3 length: 13 amino acids. Trimming took 5 bases from V and 7 from J, leaving 14 bases between them. Germline V lookup: CDR1 SGHVS, CDR2 FQNEAQ. Sequenced sample: peripheral blood. The TCR sequence derives from an elderly man with acute or convalescent COVID-19. The chain couples TRBV7-8 to TRBJ1-2; possible D gene TRBD1, 5 bases. CDR3 in DNA: TGTGCCAGCAGCCGAACAGGATCGAGTGGCTACACCTTC. This encodes CASSRTGSSGYTF.